This T cell receptor (beta chain) was identified in a study of blood T cell repertoires in COVID-19. Study background: The United States, Italy and Spain provided the acute and convalescent COVID-19 samples. The analysed material was cDNA or gDNA that came from T cells, B-cell-depleted T cells, or PBMCs.

The junction had 10 bases not matched to a gene; V was cut back by 4 bases and J by 5 bases. This CDR3 spans 16 amino acids. Looked up from germline, CDR1 is KGHDR and CDR2 is SFDVKD. Original handling: Cell counts per sample came from amplifying reference gene primers. Generated by immunoSEQ multiplex PCR, the TCRdb table keeps only in-frame clones and is missing some. The V and J calls and the clone size are those of that table, but D and trimming were determined from the DNA. The sample has some 160,000 clones, 80% to 90% seen once. The sequencing sample was made of peripheral blood. The chain joins TRBV24-1 to TRBJ2-3; 8 bases agree with TRBD2. The clonotype originates from a woman aged 70-85 years who had recovered from COVID-19. The CDR3 DNA is TGTGCCACCAGTGACCCCGGGGGGCTAGCGGGAGATACGCAGTATTTT. Its translation: CATSDPGGLAGDTQYF.